One sample yielded the 12 T cell receptor beta chains listed below, sequenced in a study of patients and donors after allogeneic stem cell transplantation. TCRdb re-called the RT-PCR reads with MiXCR, one entry per CDR3 protein. The sample shows around 150,000 distinct CDR3 sequences, about two fifths of them seen only once. The material sequenced was blood, either unsorted or a sorted T cell fraction (not recorded which). These receptors all come from a human donor who was either an allogeneic HSCT recipient or a stem cell or donor lymphocyte infusion donor (not recorded which). It is not recorded whose cells these are; they may come from a transplant donor.

V is TRBV12-3 or TRBV12-4 and J is TRBJ1-1; D is unclear. The CDR3 length is 15 residues. Deletions cut 5 bases from V and 6 bases from J, with 19 bases between. CDR3 loop: CASSPLGAIRPEAFF. CDR3 DNA: TGTGCCAGCAGTCCCCTCGGAGCCATTCGCCCTGAAGCTTTCTTT.

The DNA of the CDR3 is TGCAGTGCTAGCGGGGGTAGGAATGAGCAGTTCTTC. Amino acids: CSASGGRNEQFF. The rearrangement joins TRBV20-1 to TRBJ2-1, with D possibly TRBD2 on 6 matching bases. The length of the CDR3 is 12 residues. V was pared by 3 bases and J by 7 bases, with 10 bases between. The germline CDR1 and CDR2 sequences are DFQATT and SNEGSKA (reference sequence).

This chain links TRBV6-5 with TRBJ2-5; the D gene is possibly TRBD1 (6 bases). The germline V gene encodes CDR1 MNHEY and CDR2 SVGAGI. The CDR3 runs to 15 residues. Trimming shortened V by 2 bases and J by 5 bases, and 15 bases separated the two germline ends. The CDR3 protein is CASSYTGRVAETQYF. CDR3 sequence (DNA): TGTGCCAGCAGTTACACAGGGAGAGTGGCGGAGACCCAGTACTTC.

This clonotype turned up a few times. The chain uses TRBV28 and TRBJ1-2, with 8 bases that match TRBD1. CDR1 and CDR2 (germline): MDHEN, SYDVKM. Trimming cost V 2 bases and J 6 bases; bases outside gene matches: 17. The CDR3 covers 18 residues. DNA for the CDR3: TGTGCCAGCAGTTTAGGGTGGGGACAGGCTGAGGTCATCGATGGCTACACCTTC. Its protein product is CASSLGWGQAEVIDGYTF.

The chain uses TRBV7-9 and TRBJ2-5; 8 bases line up with TRBD2. Germline CDR1 and CDR2: SEHNR and FQNEAQ (reference sequence). The CDR3 totals 14 residues. The ends lost 5 bases at V and 4 bases at J; junction bases unmatched: 6. The CDR3 region is CASSPGLAPETQYF. The CDR3 nucleotides read TGTGCCAGCAGCCCCGGACTAGCTCCAGAGACCCAGTACTTC.

The CDR3 DNA is TGTGCCAGCAGCTTAATGCCCAACACCGGGGAGCTGTTTTTT. Residues: CASSLMPNTGELFF. The V call is TRBV7-3, the J call TRBJ2-2; no reliable D call. CDR3 length: 14 amino acids. The germline V gene encodes CDR1 SGHTA and CDR2 FQGTGA. V was clipped by 1 base and J by 2 bases, with 5 bases between them.

The chain recombines TRBV13 with TRBJ2-1; TRBD1 or TRBD2 may be the D gene (6 bases each). CDR1 is PRHDT and CDR2 is FYEKMQ in the germline V gene (reference sequence). The length of the CDR3 is 16 residues. The V end lost 2 bases, the J end lost 4 bases, and 15 bases lay between the germline ends. CDR3 in amino acids: CASSLLVTGAYNEQFF. As DNA, the CDR3 is TGTGCCAGCAGCTTATTAGTAACGGGGGCATACAATGAGCAGTTCTTC.

This clonotype was seen a few times. The rearrangement joins TRBV12-3 or TRBV12-4 to TRBJ1-1, with D perhaps TRBD1 (5 bases). The CDR3 is 14 residues long. Trimming removed 5 bases at V and 4 bases at J, with 14 bases between. CDR3: CASSLGDEGTEAFF. For the CDR3, the DNA is TGTGCCAGCAGTCTAGGGGACGAGGGCACTGAAGCTTTCTTT.

A remark on this clonotype: Possible read error: a much larger clone is one base away. V usage is TRBV27 and J usage is TRBJ1-2; D gene unclear. This CDR3 has 15 residues. From germline, CDR1 is MNHEY and CDR2 SMNVEV (reference sequence). The CDR3 DNA reads TGTGCCAGCAGGAAAGAACTGACGGATTACTATAGCTACACCTTC. It encodes CASRKELTDYYSYTF.

This clonotype was seen a few times. The chain joins TRBV10-3 to TRBJ2-5; the D is unclear. Germline values: CDR1 ENHRY, CDR2 SYGVKD. V shed 2 bases and J shed 5 bases, with 9 bases lying between them. The CDR3 extends over 13 amino acids. Here the CDR3 reads CAISERATETQYF. In DNA form, the CDR3 reads TGTGCCATCAGTGAGAGGGCGACGGAGACCCAGTACTTC.

This chain links TRBV20-1 with TRBJ1-1; D may be TRBD1 (6 bases). Germline CDR1 and CDR2: DFQATT and SNEGSKA (reference sequence). CDR3 length: 16 residues. Trimming shortened V by 6 bases and J by 0 bases, and 20 bases separated the two germline ends. The CDR3 DNA reads TGCAGTGCCGGGGGAACAGAGCCAGGGGTGAACACTGAAGCTTTCTTT. Encoded protein: CSAGGTEPGVNTEAFF.

The J gene is TRBJ2-2, the V gene TRBV7-2; TRBD2 matches 7 bases. The germline V gene has CDR1 SGHTA and CDR2 FQGNSA. The V gene end was trimmed by 3 bases and the J gene end by 1 base; junction bases not matched to a gene: 8. This CDR3 is built from 17 residues. The CDR3 nucleotides are TGTGCCAGCAGCTTTCCAAGCGGGGATATGAACACCGGGGAGCTGTTTTTT. Protein product: CASSFPSGDMNTGELFF. The whole variable domain, remainder taken from reference TRBV7-2 and TRBJ2-2, is GAGVSQSPSNKVTEKGKDVELRCDPISGHTALYWYRQSLGQGLEFLIYFQGNSAPDKSGLPSDRFSAERTGGSVSTLTIQRTQQEDSAVYLCASSFPSGDMNTGELFFGEGSRLTVL.